These 21 T cell receptor beta chains came from one sample sequenced in a study of somatic mutations in cytotoxic T cells in rheumatoid arthritis. This table comes from immunoSEQ multiplex PCR, and its TCRdb copy is limited to in-frame clones, with some not included. The repertoire holds approximately 12,000 clones, with more than 75% as singletons. Material: CD8+ T cells sorted from blood. The source of these receptors is a man between 45 and 60 years old in good health.

The chain combines TRBV9 with TRBJ2-1; 7 nucleotides line up with TRBD2. V was pared by 3 bases and J by 2 bases, with 8 bases of the junction left unmatched. The CDR3 totals 16 residues. From germline, CDR1 is SGDLS and CDR2 YYNGEE. This CDR3 reads CASSAYPGGAYNEQFF. In DNA form, the CDR3 reads TGTGCCAGCAGCGCGTACCCGGGGGGAGCCTACAATGAGCAGTTCTTC.

The V and J genes are TRBV7-8 and TRBJ1-1; 8 nucleotides align to TRBD1. The CDR3 is 14 amino acids. Trimming at V came to 5 bases and at J to 4 bases, leaving 6 bases not matched to a gene. Germline assignment: CDR1 SGHVS and CDR2 FQNEAQ. CDR3 DNA sequence: TGTGCCAGCAGCACTGGACAGGGAAGCACTGAAGCTTTCTTT. Translated: CASSTGQGSTEAFF.

The V and J genes are TRBV27 and TRBJ1-1; unclear D gene. V shed 0 bases and J shed 5 bases, with 13 bases lying between them. Looked up from germline, CDR1 is MNHEY and CDR2 is SMNVEV (reference sequence). CDR3 length: 15 amino acids. CDR3 loop: CASSLSAEGWTEAFF. DNA of the CDR3: TGTGCCAGCAGTTTATCTGCGGAGGGATGGACTGAAGCTTTCTTT.

The rearrangement links TRBV7-6 to TRBJ1-5; maybe TRBD1 (5 bases). The germline CDR1 and CDR2 sequences are SGHVS and FNYEAQ. The CDR3 runs to 21 residues. The germline V and J ends were trimmed by 0 bases and 1 base, with 25 bases remaining between them. CDR3 in DNA: TGTGCCAGCAGCTTAGCGAGCGAGCGGGCAGGGCGATGGTTGAGCAATCAGCCCCAGCATTTT. This codes for CASSLASERAGRWLSNQPQHF. The complete variable domain, with remaining parts taken from reference TRBV7-6 and TRBJ1-5, reads GAGVSQSPRYKVTKRGQDVALRCDPISGHVSLYWYRQALGQGPEFLTYFNYEAQQDKSGLPNDRFSAERPEGSISTLTIQRTEQRDSAMYRCASSLASERAGRWLSNQPQHFGDGTRLSIL.

The V gene is TRBV5-1, the J gene TRBJ2-7; TRBD2 aligns across 11 bases. With 3 bases clipped from V and 6 bases from J, the junction kept 8 bases outside the gene matches. The germline V gene has CDR1 SGHRS and CDR2 YFSETQ. This CDR3 spans 15 amino acids. In nucleotides, the CDR3 is TGCGCCAGCAGCTGGCGTAGCGGGGGGGCTTCCGAGCAGTACGTC. Amino acid sequence: CASSWRSGGASEQYV.

The chain uses TRBV7-3 and TRBJ2-6; D is perhaps TRBD1 (5 bases). Germline lookup yields CDR1 SGHTA and CDR2 FQGTGA. Between the trimmed V and J ends, which lost 7 bases and 0 bases, there was a span of 19 bases. The CDR3 is made up of 18 amino acids. Written as DNA, the CDR3 is TGTGCCAGCACCCAATGGCAGGGTGGCTCCTCTGGGGCCAACGTCCTGACTTTC. Residues: CASTQWQGGSSGANVLTF.

The chain combines TRBV28 with TRBJ2-3, with D possibly called TRBD1 or TRBD2 (6 bases each). Germline CDR1 is MDHEN and CDR2 is SYDVKM. CDR3 length: 14 amino acids. V was clipped by 4 bases and J by 10 bases, with 18 bases between them. CDR3 sequence (DNA): TGTGCCAGCAGTTGGGGGCAGGGACTCCTGTCGCAGTATTTT. It translates to CASSWGQGLLSQYF.

V gene TRBV29-1 combines with J gene TRBJ2-7; TRBD2 matches 7 bases. The CDR3 is 14 residues long. Germline loops: CDR1 SQVTM, CDR2 ANQGSEA. Trimming cost V 6 bases and J 4 bases; bases outside gene matches: 12. The CDR3 spells CSVLMRESGYEQYF. CDR3 DNA sequence: TGCAGCGTCCTAATGCGGGAGTCTGGGTACGAGCAGTACTTC.

The V and J genes are TRBV27 and TRBJ1-5, with D possibly TRBD1 on 5 matching bases. The V gene lost 4 bases and the J gene lost 1 base, with 17 bases spanning the gap. The germline V gene encodes CDR1 MNHEY and CDR2 SMNVEV (reference sequence). The CDR3 is made up of 17 amino acids. CDR3 residues: CASSSGNTPLSNQPQHF. CDR3 in DNA: TGTGCCAGCAGTTCAGGGAACACCCCTTTAAGCAATCAGCCCCAGCATTTT.

This clone was seen just once. The chain recombines TRBV7-9 with TRBJ1-5, with D perhaps matching TRBD1 (6 bases). The ends were cut back, 6 bases at V and 6 bases at J, with 9 bases in the middle. This CDR3 is built from 12 residues. Germline V lookup: CDR1 SEHNR, CDR2 FQNEAQ (reference sequence). CDR3 bases: TGTGCCAGCAGGAGGGGGAGTCAGCCCCAGCATTTT. Its translation: CASRRGSQPQHF.

The chain uses TRBV6-1 and TRBJ1-1; perhaps TRBD1 as D (6 bases). V lost 2 bases and J 5 bases, leaving 15 bases between the germline ends. CDR3 length: 15 amino acids. Per germline, CDR1 MNHNS and CDR2 SASEGT. The CDR3 reads CASSEFFRGGTEAFF. Here the CDR3 DNA reads TGTGCCAGCAGTGAATTCTTCAGGGGTGGGACTGAAGCTTTCTTT.

This rearrangement joins TRBV10-3 to TRBJ1-2, with 10 bases lining up with TRBD1. CDR3 length equals 16 residues. The junction had 17 bases not matched to a gene; V was cut back by 10 bases and J by 6 bases. Germline CDR1 ENHRY, CDR2 SYGVKD. The CDR3 reads CATRKTGGAERHGYTF. CDR3 bases: TGTGCCACCCGAAAGACAGGGGGCGCAGAGAGACATGGCTACACCTTC.

CDR3 nucleotides: TGTGCCAGCAGTTACTCGATAAACAAGTACGAGCAGTACTTC. It yields the protein CASSYSINKYEQYF. This chain joins TRBV6-5 and TRBJ2-7; no definite D call. Germline V gene data show CDR1 as MNHEY and CDR2 as SVGAGI. Trimming left V 0 bases short and J 4 bases short, with 10 bases between. This CDR3 is built from 14 residues.

The chain carries TRBV6-1 and TRBJ1-1; 9 bases line up with TRBD1. CDR1 is MNHNS and CDR2 is SASEGT in the germline V gene. CDR3 length equals 14 residues. V was pared by 5 bases and J by 1 base, with 2 bases of the junction left unmatched. Here the CDR3 reads CASSRDRANTEAFF. CDR3 sequence (DNA): TGTGCCAGCAGTAGGGACAGGGCGAACACTGAAGCTTTCTTT.

This chain joins TRBV11-2 and TRBJ1-3; no firm D call. This CDR3 spans 11 amino acids. The V end was cut by 1 base, the J end by 8 bases, with 3 bases between. The germline gives CDR1 SGHAT, CDR2 FQNNGV. The CDR3 sequence: CASSLGYTIYF. CDR3 DNA sequence: TGTGCCAGCAGCTTAGGTTACACCATATATTTT.

This chain uses TRBV19 with TRBJ1-1; no definite D call. V was clipped by 1 base and J by 7 bases, with 10 bases between them. Germline V gene lookup returns CDR1 LNHDA and CDR2 SQIVND (reference sequence). The length of the CDR3 is 13 residues. CDR3 nucleotides: TGTGCCAGTAGTATAGGCCTCCGGAATGAAGCTTTCTTT. Translation: CASSIGLRNEAFF.

This clone has just one count. The chain links TRBV4-1 to TRBJ2-7; D tentatively reads TRBD1 or TRBD2 (5 bases each). There are 16 residues in the CDR3. Germline V gene sequence: CDR1 MGHRA, CDR2 YSYEKL. V gave up 1 base and J gave up 0 bases, with 13 bases separating them. For the CDR3, the DNA is TGCGCCAGCAGCCAAGGGTCCGGGGACCCCTCCTACGAGCAGTACTTC. Translation gives CASSQGSGDPSYEQYF.

The chain joins TRBV5-6 to TRBJ2-7, with a weak D call TRBD2 (5 bases). This CDR3 spans 13 amino acids. From germline, CDR1 is SGHDT and CDR2 YYEEEE. The V end lost 4 bases, the J end lost 4 bases, and 12 bases lay between the germline ends. DNA for the CDR3: TGTGCCAGCAGCCCGCCGACGGGGTACGAGCAGTACTTC. Protein: CASSPPTGYEQYF.

V usage is TRBV15 and J usage is TRBJ2-1, with D possibly TRBD2 on 7 matching bases. V lost 6 bases and J lost 5, with 17 bases in between. From germline, CDR1 is LNHNV and CDR2 YYDKDF (reference sequence). This CDR3 spans 15 amino acids. The CDR3 nucleotides read TGTGCCACCAGAACTTCGCGGGGGCCCAACAATGAGCAGTTCTTC. Its translation: CATRTSRGPNNEQFF.

The chain uses TRBV15 and TRBJ1-6, with 7 bases matching TRBD1. Germline CDR1 is LNHNV and CDR2 is YYDKDF (reference sequence). There are 15 residues in the CDR3. V was clipped by 1 base and J by 7 bases; unmatched bases: 4. The CDR3 region is CATSRAGTENSPLHF. DNA for the CDR3: TGTGCCACCAGCAGAGCCGGGACAGAAAATTCACCCCTCCACTTT.

The rearrangement joins TRBV7-9 to TRBJ2-5, with 11 bases lining up with TRBD2. This CDR3 region has 16 residues. Germline CDR1 reads SEHNR; CDR2 reads FQNEAQ (reference sequence). V trimming: 4 bases; J trimming: 8 bases; junction bases outside the gene matches: 12. The CDR3: CASSSSSGGTLETQYF. The CDR3 region has the DNA TGTGCCAGCAGCTCCTCTAGCGGGGGGACCTTAGAAACCCAGTACTTC.